These 32 T cell receptor beta chains were sequenced from one sample in a study of cytomegalovirus exposure and HLA in healthy donors. In the PCR, 60 Vbeta and 13 Jbeta primers were used. Clones were sequenced by immunoSEQ multiplex PCR, and TCRdb holds only the in-frame ones, with some missing. This sample has around 80,000 clones, with over 70% found just once. The sequencing input was PBMCs. The origin of the receptors is a man aged 35 to 55 in good health and CMV-seronegative.

This chain uses TRBV15 with TRBJ2-3, with TRBD1 as a possible D gene (6 bases). Germline V lookup: CDR1 LNHNV, CDR2 YYDKDF (reference sequence). The germline V and J ends were trimmed by 5 bases and 3 bases, with 24 bases remaining between them. The CDR3 spans 18 residues. In DNA form, the CDR3 reads TGTGCCACCAGCCCCGGGTGGGGAAGGGGGTGGGTTACAGATACGCAGTATTTT. This codes for CATSPGWGRGWVTDTQYF.

This clone was found a few times. The V and J genes are TRBV13 and TRBJ2-7, with TRBD2 as a possible D gene (6 bases). The CDR3 covers 15 residues. The V gene's germline CDR1 is PRHDT and CDR2 FYEKMQ (reference sequence). V was cut by 5 bases and J by 3 bases, with 17 bases left in between. CDR3 bases: TGTGCCAGCAGCGACCGGGACTCACCCAGCTACGAGCAGTACTTC. Its translation: CASSDRDSPSYEQYF. The full variable domain, its missing parts supplied by reference TRBV13 and TRBJ2-7, is AAGVIQSPRHLIKEKRETATLKCYPIPRHDTVYWYQQGPGQDPQFLISFYEKMQSDKGSIPDRFSAQQFSDYHSELNMSSLELGDSALYFCASSDRDSPSYEQYFGPGTRLTVT.

The J gene is TRBJ2-2, the V gene TRBV19; TRBD1 aligns across 7 bases. V gave up 8 bases and J gave up 3 bases; unmatched junction bases: 6. In germline, CDR1 is LNHDA, CDR2 SQIVND (reference sequence). This CDR3 is built from 14 residues. DNA for the CDR3: TGTGCCAGTCGACAGGGTCTATACACCGGGGAGCTGTTTTTT. Its translation: CASRQGLYTGELFF.

This clone has a single count. The chain has TRBV6-1 and TRBJ1-2; 7 positions match TRBD1. Germline V gene data show CDR1 as MNHNS and CDR2 as SASEGT. The CDR3 length is 13 residues. V was pared by 0 bases and J by 6 bases, with 1 base of the junction left unmatched. The CDR3 loop is CASSEATGDGYTF. CDR3 sequence (DNA): TGTGCCAGCAGTGAAGCAACAGGGGATGGCTACACCTTC.

This clone showed up just a few times. The rearrangement joins TRBV28 to TRBJ2-7; 7 bases align to TRBD1. V dropped 6 bases and J dropped 2; count of bases not matched to a gene: 10. The length of the CDR3 is 15 residues. Germline V gene sequence: CDR1 MDHEN, CDR2 SYDVKM. The CDR3 region is CASRPPGTATYEQYF. CDR3 nucleotides: TGTGCCAGCAGGCCTCCCGGGACAGCTACCTACGAGCAGTACTTC.

V usage is TRBV29-1 and J usage is TRBJ2-2; no clear D gene. V was cut by 4 bases and J by 2 bases, with 8 bases left in between. Germline values: CDR1 SQVTM, CDR2 ANQGSEA. The length of the CDR3 is 13 residues. CDR3 amino acids: CSVGFFNTGELFF. CDR3 nucleotide sequence: TGCAGCGTTGGTTTCTTTAACACCGGGGAGCTGTTTTTT.

This clone was observed a few times. The chain is built from TRBV13 and TRBJ1-6, with a possible D match to TRBD1 (5 bases). The length of the CDR3 is 17 residues. Between the trimmed V and J ends, which lost 4 bases and 6 bases, there was a span of 19 bases. CDR1 is PRHDT, CDR2 FYEKMQ, per germline (reference sequence). The CDR3 DNA sequence: TGTGCCAGCAGCTCCCGGGACTTCGACCCGATTAATTCACCCCTCCACTTT. Its protein product is CASSSRDFDPINSPLHF.

The chain has TRBV6-5 and TRBJ1-4, with 7 bases matching TRBD1. Germline V lookup: CDR1 MNHEY, CDR2 SVGAGI. The V segment lost 3 bases and the J segment 4 bases; nucleotides outside the gene matches: 2. CDR3 length: 14 amino acids. CDR3 sequence (DNA): TGTGCCAGCAGTTATGGGACAGTTAATGAAAAACTGTTTTTT. It encodes CASSYGTVNEKLFF.

The chain employs TRBV11-2 and TRBJ2-3; a possible D gene is TRBD1 (5 bases). The V gene lost 5 bases and the J gene lost 2 bases, with 17 bases spanning the gap. The V gene's germline CDR1 is SGHAT and CDR2 FQNNGV. The CDR3 length is 16 residues. The CDR3 loop is CASSQGGSHYTDTQYF. For the CDR3, the DNA is TGTGCCAGCAGCCAGGGCGGCAGCCACTACACAGATACGCAGTATTTT.

This chain joins TRBV6-5 and TRBJ2-7; the D gene is possibly TRBD1 (5 bases). V gave up 0 bases and J gave up 0 bases, with 12 bases separating them. This CDR3 has 16 residues. The germline V gene encodes CDR1 MNHEY and CDR2 SVGAGI. CDR3 in DNA: TGTGCCAGCAGTTACTCGAGTGCGGACACCTCCTACGAGCAGTACTTC. This encodes CASSYSSADTSYEQYF.

This clone was detected a few times. V is TRBV28 and J is TRBJ1-3; D not resolved. The germline gives CDR1 MDHEN, CDR2 SYDVKM. The CDR3 spans 13 residues. The germline V and J ends were trimmed by 6 bases and 4 bases, with 10 bases remaining between them. CDR3 sequence: CASSPRVGNTIYF. CDR3 nucleotide sequence: TGTGCCAGCAGCCCCCGGGTAGGAAACACCATATATTTT.

The chain links TRBV2 to TRBJ2-5; TRBD1 aligns across 9 bases. V was pared by 5 bases and J by 5 bases, with 3 bases of the junction left unmatched. CDR1 is SNHLY, CDR2 FYNNEI, per germline. The CDR3 covers 13 residues. In DNA form, the CDR3 reads TGTGCCAGCAGTTCAGGGACAGGGGAGACCCAGTACTTC. Its translation is CASSSGTGETQYF. Variable domain in full (rest from reference TRBV2 and TRBJ2-5): EPEVTQTPSHQVTQMGQEVILRCVPISNHLYFYWYRQILGQKVEFLVSFYNNEISEKSEIFDDQFSVERPDGSNFTLKIRSTKLEDSAMYFCASSSGTGETQYFGPGTRLLVL.

V gene TRBV28 combines with J gene TRBJ2-7; a weak D match, TRBD2 (6 bases). Germline CDR1 and CDR2: MDHEN and SYDVKM. This CDR3 is 14 amino acids long. Trimming stripped 5 bases from V and 1 base from J, with 12 bases between. As DNA, the CDR3 is TGTGCCAGCAGTCCGGGACTGATTTCCTACGAGCAGTACTTC. Translation: CASSPGLISYEQYF. The full variable domain, rest sourced from reference TRBV28 and TRBJ2-7, is DVKVTQSSRYLVKRTGEKVFLECVQDMDHENMFWYRQDPGLGLRLIYFSYDVKMKEKGDIPEGYSVSREKKERFSLILESASTNQTSMYLCASSPGLISYEQYFGPGTRLTVT.

This chain links TRBV28 with TRBJ2-2; D gene ambiguous. Per germline, CDR1 MDHEN and CDR2 SYDVKM. V was shortened by 6 bases and J by 5 bases, with 16 bases between the two germline ends. This CDR3 spans 15 amino acids. This CDR3 is CASSPTQVGTGELFF. CDR3 bases: TGTGCCAGCAGCCCGACCCAGGTTGGGACCGGGGAGCTGTTTTTT. The full variable domain, rest sourced from reference TRBV28 and TRBJ2-2, is DVKVTQSSRYLVKRTGEKVFLECVQDMDHENMFWYRQDPGLGLRLIYFSYDVKMKEKGDIPEGYSVSREKKERFSLILESASTNQTSMYLCASSPTQVGTGELFFGEGSRLTVL.

The gene calls are TRBV6-4 and TRBJ1-2, with no clear D. This CDR3 spans 15 amino acids. The germline V and J ends were trimmed by 6 bases and 1 base, with 15 bases remaining between them. The V gene's germline CDR1 is MRHNA and CDR2 SNTAGT. The CDR3 protein is CASSPRAYINYGYTF. Here the CDR3 DNA reads TGTGCCAGCAGCCCGAGGGCTTACATTAACTATGGCTACACCTTC.

The gene calls are TRBV28 and TRBJ2-1; no firm D call. Germline-derived CDR1 and CDR2 are MDHEN and SYDVKM. There are 16 residues in the CDR3. V lost 5 bases and J 4 bases, leaving 18 bases between the germline ends. CDR3 in amino acids: CASSTPSAVSYNEQFF. CDR3 nucleotide sequence: TGTGCCAGCAGTACCCCGTCGGCGGTTTCGTACAATGAGCAGTTCTTC.

The chain has TRBV30 and TRBJ1-3; 7 bases are shared with TRBD1. CDR1 GTSNPN and CDR2 SVGIG come from the germline V gene (reference sequence). Losses at the gene ends were 5 bases for V and 4 bases for J; bases not matched to a gene: 5. The CDR3 extends over 13 amino acids. The CDR3 protein is CAWATGSGNTIYF. The DNA of the CDR3 is TGTGCCTGGGCGACAGGGTCCGGAAACACCATATATTTT.

V is TRBV5-1 and J is TRBJ1-2; D possibly corresponds to TRBD1 (6 bases). Per the germline V gene, CDR1 is SGHRS and CDR2 is YFSETQ. The CDR3 contains 13 residues. With 4 bases removed from V and 5 bases from J, the gap between germline ends came to 12 bases. DNA of the CDR3: TGCGCCAGCAGCCTAGGACAGCTTTATGGCTACACCTTC. It yields the protein CASSLGQLYGYTF.

The chain employs TRBV14 and TRBJ1-3; the D is unclear. Deletions cut 2 bases from V and 2 bases from J, with 7 bases between. The CDR3 runs 14 residues. From germline, CDR1 is SGHDN and CDR2 FVKESK. CDR3 amino acids: CASSQRGTGNTIYF. CDR3 DNA: TGTGCCAGCAGCCAACGCGGGACTGGAAACACCATATATTTT.

DNA for the CDR3: TGTGCCTGGAGTGTACCTGGACAGCCCTCAACTTATGGCTACACCTTC. Translated: CAWSVPGQPSTYGYTF. The chain recombines TRBV30 with TRBJ1-2, with D maybe TRBD1 (6 bases). This CDR3 has 16 amino acids. Germline CDR1 reads GTSNPN; CDR2 reads SVGIG (reference sequence). Trimming left V 0 bases short and J 5 bases short, with 19 bases between.

V usage is TRBV5-4 and J usage is TRBJ1-2; maybe TRBD1 (5 bases). Trimming pared 0 bases from V and 7 bases from J, leaving 16 bases between. CDR3 length: 15 residues. From germline, CDR1 is SGHNT and CDR2 YYREEE (reference sequence). CDR3 amino acids: CASSLAAGNQGGYTF. As DNA, the CDR3 is TGTGCCAGCAGCTTGGCCGCAGGGAACCAAGGTGGCTACACCTTC.

The chain uses TRBV28 and TRBJ2-1; 10 nucleotides agree with TRBD2. The J segment lost 8 bases and the V segment lost 7 bases, leaving 8 bases of the junction unmatched. This CDR3 has 14 residues. Germline CDR1 reads MDHEN; CDR2 reads SYDVKM. CDR3 protein: CASTSSGSFYEQFF. CDR3 sequence (DNA): TGTGCCAGCACTTCTAGCGGGAGTTTCTATGAGCAGTTCTTC.

J is TRBJ2-7 and V is TRBV18, with 9 positions matching TRBD1. With V trimmed by 6 bases and J by 3 bases, 15 bases remained unmatched. This CDR3 region has 17 residues. The V gene's germline CDR1 is KGHSH and CDR2 LQKENI. This CDR3 is CASSLKIPGQGNYEQYF. The CDR3 DNA sequence: TGTGCCAGCTCGCTCAAAATTCCGGGACAGGGAAACTACGAGCAGTACTTC.

This rearrangement joins TRBV29-1 to TRBJ2-7; unclear D gene. This CDR3 contains 11 residues. Trimming pared 6 bases from V and 3 bases from J, leaving 9 bases between. The germline V gene has CDR1 SQVTM and CDR2 ANQGSEA. As DNA, the CDR3 is TGCAGCGTGCGGATTAACTACGAGCAGTACTTC. It translates to CSVRINYEQYF.

This clone turned up a few times. The chain carries TRBV7-9 and TRBJ2-1; possibly TRBD2 for D (6 bases). V was pared by 1 base and J by 2 bases, with 12 bases between. This CDR3 comprises 16 residues. Germline V gene sequence: CDR1 SEHNR, CDR2 FQNEAQ (reference sequence). CDR3 bases: TGTGCCAGCAGCTTAGGAAGACTAGGACCCTACAATGAGCAGTTCTTC. Translation gives CASSLGRLGPYNEQFF.

The CDR3 sequence: CASSLGVNFYEQYF. The CDR3 DNA follows: TGTGCCAGCAGCTTAGGAGTAAACTTCTACGAGCAGTACTTC. V usage is TRBV7-2 and J usage is TRBJ2-7; D unclear. V lost 1 base and J 3 bases, leaving 10 bases between the germline ends. This CDR3 is built from 14 residues. Germline values: CDR1 SGHTA, CDR2 FQGNSA.

The chain links TRBV6-5 to TRBJ1-6; D ambiguous. The CDR3 totals 15 residues. The V gene lost 0 bases and the J gene lost 8 bases, with 11 bases spanning the gap. Germline V gives CDR1 MNHEY, CDR2 SVGAGI. CDR3: CASSYSIGKDSPLHF. The CDR3 nucleotides are TGTGCCAGCAGTTACTCGATCGGGAAGGATTCACCCCTCCACTTT.

This chain uses TRBV4-2 with TRBJ2-1; 8 nucleotides line up with TRBD2. V trimming: 0 bases; J trimming: 1 base; junction bases outside the gene matches: 5. Germline CDR1 reads LGHNA; CDR2 reads YNFKEQ. This CDR3 region has 17 residues. In DNA, the CDR3 is TGTGCCAGCAGCCAAGATTCACTAGCGGCATCCTACAATGAGCAGTTCTTC. The encoded protein is CASSQDSLAASYNEQFF.

The chain couples TRBV28 to TRBJ2-7, with D perhaps TRBD2 (6 bases). The CDR3 has 11 residues. Trimming shortened V by 2 bases and J by 9 bases, and 8 bases separated the two germline ends. Per the germline V gene, CDR1 is MDHEN and CDR2 is SYDVKM. CDR3: CASSLREAQYF. The CDR3 nucleotides are TGTGCCAGCAGTTTAAGGGAGGCGCAGTACTTC. Full variable domain (rest looked up from reference TRBV28 and TRBJ2-7): DVKVTQSSRYLVKRTGEKVFLECVQDMDHENMFWYRQDPGLGLRLIYFSYDVKMKEKGDIPEGYSVSREKKERFSLILESASTNQTSMYLCASSLREAQYFGPGTRLTVT.

The chain joins TRBV2 to TRBJ1-6; D might be TRBD1 (6 bases). The CDR3 length is 13 residues. The V gene lost 9 bases and the J gene lost 7 bases, with 13 bases spanning the gap. Germline CDR1 reads SNHLY; CDR2 reads FYNNEI. The CDR3 DNA follows: TGTGCCAGTACCAGGGGCTACAATTCACCCCTCCACTTT. Translating gives CASTRGYNSPLHF.

This chain uses TRBV7-9 with TRBJ2-1; TRBD2 aligns across 14 bases. This CDR3 is built from 15 residues. J was trimmed by 5 bases and V by 5 bases; bases with no gene match: 2. CDR1 SEHNR and CDR2 FQNEAQ come from the germline V gene (reference sequence). The CDR3 coding sequence is TGTGCCAGCAGCCGGGGACTAGCGGGAGACAATGAGCAGTTCTTC. This translates into CASSRGLAGDNEQFF. The whole variable domain, remainder taken from reference TRBV7-9 and TRBJ2-1, is DTGVSQNPRHKITKRGQNVTFRCDPISEHNRLYWYRQTLGQGPEFLTYFQNEAQLEKSRLLSDRFSAERPKGSFSTLEIQRTEQGDSAMYLCASSRGLAGDNEQFFGPGTRLTVL.

The V call is TRBV4-1, the J call TRBJ2-5; 7 positions match TRBD2. This CDR3 is built from 17 residues. Losses at the gene ends were 3 bases for V and 3 bases for J; bases not matched to a gene: 13. Germline V gene lookup returns CDR1 MGHRA and CDR2 YSYEKL. The CDR3: CASSHPSGRGGKETQYF. In DNA form, the CDR3 reads TGCGCCAGCAGCCACCCTAGCGGAAGGGGTGGGAAAGAGACCCAGTACTTC.